The rows below give T cell receptor beta chains drawn from one sample of a study of OX40 agonist ivuxolimab in advanced cancers. Clones were sequenced by immunoSEQ multiplex PCR, and TCRdb holds only the in-frame ones, with some missing. The data contain around 99,000 clones, 90% of them singletons. Sequencing used CD4+ or CD8+ T cells sorted from blood, obtained in a trial of the OX40 agonist ivuxolimab. The receptors come from an adult with an advanced solid tumor such as melanoma, head and neck, liver or kidney cancer. Both conserved end residues are part of each CDR3. A D gene is named only where the DNA matches it firmly. Only part of the rows carry a size: once, few, many, or a class if the clone is expanded.

size,J,D,V,CDR3,DNA
.,TRBJ1-1,.,TRBV6-1,CASSDWARDTEAFF,TGTGCCAGCAGTGATTGGGCACGGGACACTGAAGCTTTCTTT
once,TRBJ2-1,TRBD2,TRBV7-3,CASSRGGMSSYNEQFF,TGTGCCAGCAGCCGCGGGGGGATGAGCTCCTACAATGAGCAGTTCTTC
.,TRBJ2-7,.,TRBV19,CASSMSWQFPYEQYF,TGTGCCAGTAGTATGAGTTGGCAGTTCCCTTACGAGCAGTACTTC
.,TRBJ1-2,.,TRBV10-2,CASTHPSTGYTF,TGCGCCAGCACCCACCCAAGCACTGGCTACACCTTC
.,TRBJ1-1,.,TRBV5-8,CASSLVQGAEAFF,TGTGCCAGCAGCTTGGTACAGGGCGCTGAAGCTTTCTTT
.,TRBJ2-3,.,TRBV18,CASSPNSGVPPSWYF,TGTGCCAGCTCACCTAATAGCGGAGTCCCCCCCTCTTGGTATTTT
.,TRBJ2-1,TRBD1,TRBV5-8,CASRRTGDPYNEQFF,TGTGCCAGCAGACGGACAGGGGATCCCTACAATGAGCAGTTCTTC
few,TRBJ1-6,.,TRBV5-4,CASSFYQRDNSPLHF,TGTGCCAGCAGCTTCTACCAGAGGGATAATTCACCCCTCCACTTT
.,TRBJ1-6,TRBD1,TRBV6-6,CASRSGDRFGSPLHF,TGTGCCAGCAGATCAGGGGACAGGTTCGGTTCACCCCTCCACTTT
.,TRBJ1-5,.,TRBV18,CASSRDSNQPQHF,TGTGCCAGCTCACGTGACAGCAATCAGCCCCAGCATTTT
.,TRBJ1-2,.,TRBV6-4,CASTGGYTF,TGTGCCAGCACCGGAGGCTACACCTTC
.,TRBJ2-5,.,TRBV5-1,CASSLDLNQETQYF,TGCGCCAGCAGCTTGGATTTAAATCAAGAGACCCAGTACTTC
.,TRBJ2-3,TRBD2,TRBV5-1,CASTGRGFGTDTQYF,TGCGCCAGCACTGGGCGGGGGTTCGGCACAGATACGCAGTATTTT
.,TRBJ2-5,.,TRBV5-5,CASSPGATTVRAETQYF,TGTGCCAGCAGCCCCGGGGCTACGACAGTAAGGGCAGAGACCCAGTACTTC
.,TRBJ1-3,.,TRBV5-5,CASSLDTYPSSGNTIYF,TGTGCCAGCAGCTTGGACACTTACCCGAGCTCTGGAAACACCATATATTTT
.,TRBJ1-4,.,TRBV19,CASSIGGVSNEKLFF,TGTGCCAGTAGTATCGGCGGGGTGTCGAATGAAAAACTGTTTTTT
.,TRBJ1-4,.,TRBV14,CASSQVSGTTDEKLFF,TGTGCCAGCAGCCAAGTCTCCGGGACAACAGATGAAAAACTGTTTTTT
.,TRBJ2-1,.,TRBV7-9,CASSWERGLYNEQFF,TGTGCCAGCAGCTGGGAGAGAGGCCTATACAATGAGCAGTTCTTC
.,TRBJ2-1,TRBD2,TRBV5-1,CASSLVSGLASYNEQFF,TGCGCCAGCAGCTTGGTTTCGGGACTAGCCTCCTACAATGAGCAGTTCTTC
once,TRBJ1-5,.,TRBV15,CATSRGGGAGQHF,TGTGCCACCAGCAGGGGGGGAGGCGCTGGGCAGCATTTT
.,TRBJ2-1,TRBD2,TRBV27,CASSFLAGVKDEQFF,TGTGCCAGCAGTTTCCTAGCGGGAGTTAAGGATGAGCAGTTCTTC
.,TRBJ2-7,.,TRBV2,CATERPADSYEQYF,TGTGCCACCGAACGACCGGCCGACTCCTACGAGCAGTACTTC
.,TRBJ2-1,TRBD1,TRBV28,CASDPRTGGAYNEQFF,TGTGCCAGCGACCCAAGGACAGGGGGCGCCTACAATGAGCAGTTCTTC
once,TRBJ2-3,.,TRBV30,CAWSVLGDGGTQYF,TGTGCCTGGAGTGTGTTGGGAGATGGGGGGACGCAGTATTTT
.,TRBJ1-1,TRBD1,TRBV9,CASSPRQGVDTEAFF,TGTGCCAGCAGCCCTCGACAGGGGGTAGACACTGAAGCTTTCTTT
.,TRBJ2-5,.,TRBV19,CASSISLEGTQYF,TGTGCCAGTAGTATTAGCCTAGAAGGGACCCAGTACTTC
.,TRBJ1-3,.,TRBV25-1,CASSVNSGNTIYF,TGTGCCAGCAGTGTTAACAGTGGAAACACCATATATTTT